This T cell receptor beta chain was sequenced for a study of technical replicates of blood from a few donors. The sample holds one count of this clone. The table came from immunoSEQ multiplex PCR; TCRdb's copy has only in-frame clones and leaves some out. In the table there are 70,000 to 95,000 clones, about nine tenths of which are singletons. The CDR3 totals 16 residues. Germline CDR1 reads MDHEN; CDR2 reads SYDVKM. V was clipped by 5 bases and J by 0 bases; unmatched bases: 7. The source is a human donor in good health. Some clones in this sample may be carry-over from other donors' samples. The chain has TRBV28 and TRBJ2-3; 8 bases line up with TRBD2. Source material: T cells isolated from PBMCs. The CDR3 spells CASSPLTSESTDTQYF. The CDR3 region has the DNA TGTGCCAGCAGTCCCTTGACTAGCGAAAGCACAGATACGCAGTATTTT.